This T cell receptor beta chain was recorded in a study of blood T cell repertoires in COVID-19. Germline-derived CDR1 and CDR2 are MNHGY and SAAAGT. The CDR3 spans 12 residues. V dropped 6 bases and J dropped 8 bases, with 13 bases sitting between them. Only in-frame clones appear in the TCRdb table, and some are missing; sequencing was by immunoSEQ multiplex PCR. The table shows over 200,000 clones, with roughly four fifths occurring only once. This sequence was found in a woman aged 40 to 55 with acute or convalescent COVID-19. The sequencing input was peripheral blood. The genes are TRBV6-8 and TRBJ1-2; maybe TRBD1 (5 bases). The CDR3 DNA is TGTGCCAGCAGCTGGGGCGGAGAGGGCTACACCTTC. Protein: CASSWGGEGYTF.